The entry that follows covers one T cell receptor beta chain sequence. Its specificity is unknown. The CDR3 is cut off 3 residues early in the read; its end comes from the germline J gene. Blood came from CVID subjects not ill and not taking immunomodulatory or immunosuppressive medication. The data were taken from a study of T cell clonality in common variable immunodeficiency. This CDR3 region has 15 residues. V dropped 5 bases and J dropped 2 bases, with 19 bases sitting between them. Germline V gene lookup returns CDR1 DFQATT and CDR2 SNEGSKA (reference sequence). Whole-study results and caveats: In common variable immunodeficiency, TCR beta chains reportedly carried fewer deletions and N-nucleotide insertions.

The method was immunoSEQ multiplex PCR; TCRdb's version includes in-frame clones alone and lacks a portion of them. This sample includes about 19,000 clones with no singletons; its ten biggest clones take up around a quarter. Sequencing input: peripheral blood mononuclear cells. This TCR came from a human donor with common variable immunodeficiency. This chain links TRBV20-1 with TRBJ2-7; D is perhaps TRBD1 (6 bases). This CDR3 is CSARSTGTITYEQYF. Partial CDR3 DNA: TGCAGTGCTCGTTCTACCGGGACAATCACCTACGAG.